Listed below are T cell receptor beta chains from one sample, sequenced in a study of blood T cell repertoires in COVID-19. Data came from immunoSEQ multiplex PCR; TCRdb stores just in-frame clones and leaves some out. The sample has 90,000 to 140,000 clones; roughly 80% are singletons. Sequencing was performed on peripheral blood. The receptors here all came from a woman older than 75 with acute or convalescent COVID-19. CDR3s include the opening cysteine and the closing phenylalanine or tryptophan. A D gene is named only where the DNA matches it firmly. A clone size is listed for some rows: how often the clone was seen (once, few, many), or a class if it is expanded.

TRBD1	TRBV10-3	-	TRBJ1-1	CAITTGQIEAFF	TGTGCCATCACTACGGGACAGATTGAAGCTTTCTTT
-	TRBV10-2	-	TRBJ2-1	CASRLYNEQFF	TGCGCCAGCCGTCTATACAATGAGCAGTTCTTC
TRBD2	TRBV4-2	-	TRBJ2-7	CASSPRTSGRSWDEQYF	TGTGCCAGCAGCCCTAGGACTAGCGGGAGATCTTGGGACGAGCAGTACTTC
-	TRBV15	-	TRBJ2-1	CATSRLVFNEQFF	TGTGCCACCAGCAGACTAGTTTTCAATGAGCAGTTCTTC
TRBD2	TRBV11-2	-	TRBJ2-3	CASSPMGLAGASTDTQYF	TGTGCCAGCAGCCCGATGGGACTAGCGGGAGCAAGCACAGATACGCAGTATTTT
-	TRBV5-6	-	TRBJ2-6	CASSLSGAGANVLTF	TGTGCCAGCAGCTTGTCAGGGGCTGGGGCCAACGTCCTGACTTTC
-	TRBV2	-	TRBJ1-1	CASSEEREAFF	TGTGCCAGCAGTGAAGAACGGGAAGCTTTCTTT
TRBD1	TRBV5-1	-	TRBJ1-2	CASSLAGTGAGYTF	TGCGCCAGCAGCTTGGCCGGGACAGGAGCCGGCTACACCTTC
-	TRBV5-1	once	TRBJ1-3	CASSQDRTNSGNTIYF	TGCGCCAGCAGCCAGGACAGAACTAACTCTGGAAACACCATATATTTT
-	TRBV12-5	-	TRBJ2-5	CASGLSPPGETQYF	TGTGCTAGTGGTTTGTCCCCCCCCGGGGAGACCCAGTACTTC
TRBD2	TRBV15	-	TRBJ2-5	CATSRDWGGTSGTGETQYF	TGTGCCACCAGCAGAGATTGGGGGGGGACTAGCGGGACTGGAGAGACCCAGTACTTC
-	TRBV24-1	once	TRBJ2-2	CATRSPNTGELFF	TGTGCCACGAGATCCCCGAACACCGGGGAGCTGTTTTTT
-	TRBV5-1	-	TRBJ2-2	CASSLASGELFF	TGCGCCAGCAGCTTGGCTTCCGGGGAGCTGTTTTTT
TRBD1	TRBV6-5	-	TRBJ1-3	CASSYGTGDSGNTIYF	TGTGCCAGCAGTTACGGGACAGGCGACTCTGGAAACACCATATATTTT
TRBD1	TRBV10-3	-	TRBJ2-2	CAISENLQGTGELFF	TGTGCCATCAGTGAGAATCTACAGGGGACCGGGGAGCTGTTTTTT
-	TRBV19	-	TRBJ2-1	CASSILLAGGGDEQFF	TGTGCCAGTAGTATTCTGCTAGCCGGAGGGGGCGATGAGCAGTTCTTC
-	TRBV7-9	-	TRBJ1-1	CATSGGSGTEAFF	TGTGCCACCTCCGGGGGGAGTGGCACTGAAGCTTTCTTT
-	TRBV3-1/TRBV3-2	-	TRBJ2-1	CASSHLADNEQFF	TGTGCCAGCAGCCACTTAGCGGACAATGAGCAGTTCTTC
TRBD1	TRBV2	-	TRBJ1-1	CASSNYRGQNTEAFF	TGTGCCAGTTCAAATTACAGGGGTCAGAACACTGAAGCTTTCTTT
-	TRBV5-4	-	TRBJ1-4	CASSLGSRASNEKLFF	TGTGCCAGCAGCCTGGGGAGCAGGGCCTCTAATGAAAAACTGTTTTTT
TRBD1	TRBV3-1/TRBV3-2	-	TRBJ1-5	CASSDRGRNQPQHF	TGTGCCAGCAGCGACAGGGGGCGAAATCAGCCCCAGCATTTT
TRBD1	TRBV7-9	-	TRBJ2-1	CASSQRGQGAISSYNEQFF	TGTGCCAGCAGCCAAAGGGGACAGGGGGCAATTAGCTCCTACAATGAGCAGTTCTTC
TRBD2	TRBV11-3	-	TRBJ2-1	CASSPSRAGGRDEQFF	TGTGCCAGCAGCCCGTCACGGGCGGGAGGGCGAGATGAGCAGTTCTTC
-	TRBV18	-	TRBJ2-5	CASSPPGGAGETQYF	TGTGCCAGCTCACCACCGGGGGGGGCAGGCGAGACCCAGTACTTC
-	TRBV28	many	TRBJ1-2	CASSLAANYGYTF	TGTGCCAGCAGTTTAGCGGCTAACTATGGCTACACCTTC